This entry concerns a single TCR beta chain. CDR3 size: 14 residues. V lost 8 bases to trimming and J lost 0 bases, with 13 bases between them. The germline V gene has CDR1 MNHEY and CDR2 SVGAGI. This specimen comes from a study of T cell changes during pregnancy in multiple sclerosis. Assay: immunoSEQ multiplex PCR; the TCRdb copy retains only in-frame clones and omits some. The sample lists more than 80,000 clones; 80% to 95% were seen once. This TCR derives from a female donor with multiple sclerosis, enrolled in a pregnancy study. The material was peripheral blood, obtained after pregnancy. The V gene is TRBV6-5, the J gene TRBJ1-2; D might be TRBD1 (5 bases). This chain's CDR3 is CASHGGSTNYGYTF. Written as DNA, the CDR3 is TGTGCCAGCCACGGGGGAAGTACTAACTATGGCTACACCTTC.